This T cell receptor (beta chain) emerged from a study of identical twins. This CDR3 is built from 15 residues. The V end lost 5 bases, the J end lost 0 bases, and 12 bases lay between the germline ends. Germline CDR1 and CDR2: SEHNR and FQNEAQ (reference sequence). Whole-study findings and limits: Out-of-frame alpha sequences shared between twins exhibited an excess of low generation probability.

Template switching added a universal primer binding site, and final cDNA carried unique molecular identifiers. A single record per CDR3 protein comes from TCRdb applying MiXCR to the 5' RACE reads. The sample includes roughly 250,000 distinct CDR3 sequences, 11% to 15% seen only once; the top ten take approximately 8.2%. This clonotype was found a few times. As yet, its antigen is unknown. The chain recombines TRBV7-9 with TRBJ2-3; D unclear. This receptor was taken from a young woman in good health. Material for sequencing was memory (CD45RO+) T cells sorted from blood. For the CDR3, the DNA is TGTGCCAGCAGCCACTCGGGTATGAGCACAGATACGCAGTATTTT. As protein: CASSHSGMSTDTQYF.